This TCR beta chain came from a study of tumor-infiltrating lymphocytes in primary liver carcinoma. Unsorted bulk tissue of about 18-32 mg yielded co-extracted RNA and DNA. Starting from about 0.5 ug of total RNA, TCR beta cDNA was produced with a primer in the constant region. Libraries covering TCR beta were generated through three nested multiplex PCR rounds (using a slightly modified ARM-PCR). From the multiplex PCR reads, TCRdb called clonotypes with MiXCR, one entry per CDR3 protein. The data hold more than 20,000 distinct CDR3 sequences, with nearly 80% observed a single time. This clonotype was seen at least ten times. The receptor comes from a young woman with primary liver carcinoma and hepatitis B virus infection. The specimen sequenced was liver tumor tissue from sampling region 1. The subset is: tumor region T1, superior pole.

CDR3: CASSLGRANEQFF. The CDR3 DNA sequence: TGTGCCAGCAGCTTAGGCCGGGCAAATGAGCAGTTCTTC. This chain connects TRBV11-1 to TRBJ2-1; D is ambiguous. The CDR3 spans 13 residues. V gave up 1 base and J gave up 7 bases, with 8 bases separating them. Germline V lookup: CDR1 SGHAT, CDR2 FQDESV (reference sequence).